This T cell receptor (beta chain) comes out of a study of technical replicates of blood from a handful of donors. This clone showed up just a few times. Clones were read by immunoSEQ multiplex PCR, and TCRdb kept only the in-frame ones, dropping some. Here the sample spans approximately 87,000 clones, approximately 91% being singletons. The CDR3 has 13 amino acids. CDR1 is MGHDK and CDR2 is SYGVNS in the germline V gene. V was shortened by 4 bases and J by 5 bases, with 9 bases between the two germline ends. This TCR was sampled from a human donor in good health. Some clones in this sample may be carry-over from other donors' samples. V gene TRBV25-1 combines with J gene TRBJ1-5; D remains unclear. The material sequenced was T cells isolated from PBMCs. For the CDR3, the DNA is TGTGCCAGCAGTGTAACAGACGATCAGCCCCAGCATTTT. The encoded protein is CASSVTDDQPQHF. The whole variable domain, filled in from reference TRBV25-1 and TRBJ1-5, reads EADIYQTPRYLVIGTGKKITLECSQTMGHDKMYWYQQDPGMELHLIHYSYGVNSTEKGDLSSESTVSRIRTEHFPLTLESARPSHTSQYLCASSVTDDQPQHFGDGTRLSIL.